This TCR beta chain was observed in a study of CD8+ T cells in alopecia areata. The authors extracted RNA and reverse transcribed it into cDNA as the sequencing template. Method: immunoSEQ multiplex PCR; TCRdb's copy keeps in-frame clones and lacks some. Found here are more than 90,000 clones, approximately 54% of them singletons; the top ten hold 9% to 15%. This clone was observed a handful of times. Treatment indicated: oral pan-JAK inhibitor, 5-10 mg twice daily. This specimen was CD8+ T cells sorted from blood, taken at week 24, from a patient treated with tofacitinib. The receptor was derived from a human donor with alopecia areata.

The CDR3 DNA reads as TGTGCCAGCAGCGTACGATCGGAAGGGGCCAACGTCCTGACTTTC. Its translation: CASSVRSEGANVLTF. This chain links TRBV9 with TRBJ2-6, with D uncertain. The CDR3 spans 15 residues. Germline loops: CDR1 SGDLS, CDR2 YYNGEE. The V end was cut by 1 base, the J end by 4 bases, with 9 bases between.